Reported below is one TCR beta chain. The data belong to a study of blood T cell repertoires in COVID-19. Each participant's cohort was designated according to participant-reported clinical history. Source study methods: Reference gene primer amplification gave nucleated cell count estimates. Clones were sequenced by immunoSEQ multiplex PCR, and TCRdb holds only the in-frame ones, with some missing. The V and J calls and clone size were taken over from that table, and D and trimming were inferred from the DNA. The table shows some 460,000 clones, with about nine tenths occurring only once. Sequencing was carried out using PBMCs or T cells enriched from blood (not recorded which). This clonotype originated in a woman between 18 and 29 years old who had recovered from COVID-19.

The CDR3 bases are TGTGCCAGTAGTCCCACCAGACTCAATCAGCCCCAGCATTTT. It encodes CASSPTRLNQPQHF. This chain uses TRBV19 with TRBJ1-5; D uncertain. V was shortened by 5 bases and J by 3 bases, with 11 bases between the two germline ends. This CDR3 is 14 amino acids long. Germline V gives CDR1 LNHDA, CDR2 SQIVND (reference sequence).